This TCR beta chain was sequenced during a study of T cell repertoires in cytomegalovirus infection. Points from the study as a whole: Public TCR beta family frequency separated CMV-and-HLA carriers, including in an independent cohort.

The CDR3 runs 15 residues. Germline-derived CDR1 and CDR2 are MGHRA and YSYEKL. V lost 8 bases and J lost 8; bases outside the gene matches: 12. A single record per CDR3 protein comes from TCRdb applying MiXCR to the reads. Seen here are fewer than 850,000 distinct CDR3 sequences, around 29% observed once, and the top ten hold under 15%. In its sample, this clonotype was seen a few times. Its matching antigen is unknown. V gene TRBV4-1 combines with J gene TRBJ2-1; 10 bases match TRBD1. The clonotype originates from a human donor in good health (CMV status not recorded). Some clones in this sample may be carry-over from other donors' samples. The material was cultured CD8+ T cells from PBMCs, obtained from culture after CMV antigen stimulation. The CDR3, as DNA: TGCGCCAGCGGTCACCCGGGACAGGGGACCCATGAGCAGTTCTTC. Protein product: CASGHPGQGTHEQFF.